This TCR beta chain was sequenced for a study of blood T cell repertoires in COVID-19. About the research overall: The study drew acute and convalescent COVID-19 samples from the United States, Italy and Spain. T cells, B-cell-depleted T cells, or PBMCs provided the cDNA or gDNA that served as material.

Original processing methods: Researchers report that nucleated cell counts were estimated from reference gene primer amplification. The method was immunoSEQ multiplex PCR; TCRdb's version includes in-frame clones alone and lacks a portion of them. V and J calls and clone size are those listed in that table; D and trimming were worked out from the DNA. Of roughly 120,000 clones in the sample, approximately 78% were seen once. Germline CDR1 is MNHEY and CDR2 is SVGAGI. V trimming: 7 bases; J trimming: 4 bases; junction bases outside the gene matches: 8. This CDR3 spans 15 amino acids. The chain recombines TRBV6-5 with TRBJ1-4; TRBD1 aligns across 8 bases. The TCR originated in a man in his 70s with acute or convalescent COVID-19. The specimen sequenced was peripheral blood. This CDR3 is CASTSRQGFNEKLFF. The DNA for the CDR3 is TGTGCCAGCACCTCTAGACAGGGGTTTAATGAAAAACTGTTTTTT.